The T cell receptor beta chain under discussion was sequenced for a study of T cells after yellow fever vaccination. V lost 4 bases and J lost 3, with 11 bases in between. Germline CDR1 and CDR2: SGHVS and FQNEAQ. The CDR3 is made up of 14 amino acids. This clonotype was observed at least ten times. MiXCR was run by TCRdb on the 5' RACE reads, yielding one entry per CDR3 protein. The sample shows about 340,000 distinct CDR3 sequences, around 12% of them seen only once. This specimen consisted of CD4+ T cells sorted from PBMCs, obtained 15 days after the yellow fever booster vaccination. This chain uses TRBV7-8 with TRBJ2-3, with D possibly matching TRBD2 (6 bases). The sequence came from a man aged 18 to 35 who received the YFV17D yellow fever vaccine. CDR3 protein: CASSSGRGTDTQYF. CDR3 nucleotide sequence: TGTGCCAGCAGCTCGGGACGGGGGACAGATACGCAGTATTTT.